The 7 T cell receptor beta chains below all came from one sample that was sequenced in a study of B cell selection in AIRE deficiency. TCRdb's copy holds only in-frame clones and misses some; the assay was immunoSEQ multiplex PCR. The repertoire holds around 19,000 clones, with more than 95% as singletons. The sorted conventional CD4 T cells were gated as CD4+CD127+. Material for sequencing was conventional CD4+ T cells sorted from PBMCs. The origin of the receptors is a human donor with AIRE deficiency.

The rearrangement joins TRBV5-1 to TRBJ1-1; 9 nucleotides agree with TRBD1. After removal of 4 bases from V and 1 base from J, the junction contained 2 bases not matched to a gene. Germline CDR1 reads SGHRS; CDR2 reads YFSETQ. The CDR3 runs 14 residues. CDR3 amino acids: CASSVTGGNTEAFF. For the CDR3, the DNA is TGCGCCAGCAGCGTGACAGGGGGGAACACTGAAGCTTTCTTT.

This chain links TRBV18 with TRBJ2-7; D perhaps matches TRBD1 (7 bases). V was cut by 2 bases and J by 1 base, with 12 bases left in between. Germline CDR1 is KGHSH and CDR2 is LQKENI. There are 15 residues in the CDR3. CDR3 DNA sequence: TGTGCCAGCTCACCAGGAGGGGGCGAGTCCTACGAGCAGTACTTC. Protein: CASSPGGGESYEQYF.

This rearrangement joins TRBV9 to TRBJ1-6; no reliable D call. CDR1 and CDR2 (germline): SGDLS, YYNGEE. This CDR3 is 15 amino acids long. V was pared by 5 bases and J by 4 bases, with 13 bases between. CDR3 sequence reads: CASSQAQQYNSPLHF. As DNA, the CDR3 is TGTGCCAGCAGTCAAGCGCAACAGTATAATTCACCCCTCCACTTT. The whole variable domain, remainder taken from reference TRBV9 and TRBJ1-6, is DSGVTQTPKHLITATGQRVTLRCSPRSGDLSVYWYQQSLDQGLQFLIQYYNGEERAKGNILERFSAQQFPDLHSELNLSSLELGDSALYFCASSQAQQYNSPLHFGNGTRLTVT.

The rearrangement joins TRBV18 to TRBJ2-1; TRBD2 matches 8 bases. This CDR3 contains 15 residues. Germline V lookup: CDR1 KGHSH, CDR2 LQKENI. Trimming cost V 0 bases and J 5 bases; bases outside gene matches: 3. CDR3 loop: CASSPPSGRDNEQFF. The CDR3 bases are TGTGCCAGCTCACCACCGTCCGGGAGGGACAATGAGCAGTTCTTC.

The V call is TRBV19, the J call TRBJ1-2; a possible D gene is TRBD1 (5 bases). Trimming shortened V by 9 bases and J by 8 bases, and 25 bases separated the two germline ends. Germline CDR1 LNHDA, CDR2 SQIVND (reference sequence). The CDR3 is made up of 15 amino acids. The CDR3 sequence is CAREKPGPQLEGYTF. CDR3 DNA: TGTGCCAGGGAAAAACCGGGACCGCAACTTGAGGGCTACACCTTC.

This chain connects TRBV5-1 to TRBJ2-7; weak D call: TRBD1 (6 bases). Germline assignment: CDR1 SGHRS and CDR2 YFSETQ. V lost 2 bases to trimming and J lost 5 bases, with 17 bases between them. The CDR3 is 15 amino acids. The CDR3 bases are TGCGCCAGCAGCTTCGTCAGGGGTTCTTCCCACGAGCAGTACTTC. This sequence encodes CASSFVRGSSHEQYF.

The chain carries TRBV6-4 and TRBJ2-3, with no clear D. The CDR3 totals 13 residues. The germline CDR1 and CDR2 sequences are MRHNA and SNTAGT. Trimming left V 4 bases short and J 5 bases short, with 10 bases between. CDR3 in DNA: TGTGCCAGCAGTGTAATAGCTGAAGATACGCAGTATTTT. Translation gives CASSVIAEDTQYF.